This T cell receptor (beta chain) was documented in a study of blood T cell repertoires in COVID-19. Assay used: immunoSEQ multiplex PCR; TCRdb lists only in-frame clones, some missing. The table includes more than 200,000 clones, 65% to 85% detected once. The CDR3 is made up of 15 amino acids. Per germline, CDR1 LNHDA and CDR2 SQIVND (reference sequence). The junction had 4 bases not matched to a gene; V was cut back by 4 bases and J by 1 base. Input material: peripheral blood. The chain joins TRBV19 to TRBJ1-2; 9 nucleotides agree with TRBD1. The sequence derives from a woman older than 75 with acute or convalescent COVID-19. For the CDR3, the DNA is TGTGCCAGTAGTACCTACAGGGGGCTTAACTATGGCTACACCTTC. Translation: CASSTYRGLNYGYTF.